The source of this T cell receptor beta chain is a study of shared clonotypes between healthy human individuals. Study-level information: The donors, two women and a few men, were aged 18 to 49.

Across several immunoSEQ plates, the genomic DNA of each subset was split evenly. The method was immunoSEQ multiplex PCR; TCRdb's version includes in-frame clones alone and lacks a portion of them. This table has over a million clones, around 97% appearing once. CD4+ cell separation produced CD45RA+ naive and CD45RA-negative memory subsets. The CDR3 runs 13 residues. Between the trimmed V and J ends, which lost 4 bases and 7 bases, there was a span of 14 bases. Germline V gives CDR1 SQVTM, CDR2 ANQGSEA. The clonotype originates from a man aged 25-40 years in good health. The chain is built from TRBV29-1 and TRBJ1-5; D is possibly TRBD1 (6 bases). Sequenced: naive CD4+ T cells sorted from blood. Specified subset: CD45RA+ positively selected. CDR3 protein: CSVGGGDRQPQHF. The DNA of the CDR3 is TGCAGCGTTGGAGGGGGTGATAGACAGCCCCAGCATTTT.